The source of this T cell receptor beta chain is a study of OX40 agonist ivuxolimab in advanced cancers. Overall study results and limits: No determination was made of the antigen specificity of the expanded peripheral T cells. Certain nonresponders likewise exhibited a low normalized T-cell clonal expansion.

This table comes from immunoSEQ multiplex PCR, and its TCRdb copy is limited to in-frame clones, with some not included. The sample lists 65,000 or so clones, roughly 84% occurring once. The CDR3 spans 12 residues. The germline V gene encodes CDR1 SQVTM and CDR2 ANQGSEA. V gave up 5 bases and J gave up 2 bases, with 10 bases separating them. For this clone: Its matching antigen is unknown.

The chain links TRBV29-1 to TRBJ2-7; D possibly corresponds to TRBD1 (5 bases). This clonotype originated in an adult with an advanced solid tumor such as melanoma, head and neck, liver or kidney cancer. The input for sequencing was CD4+ or CD8+ T cells sorted from blood, taken in a trial of the OX40 agonist ivuxolimab. The CDR3 sequence is CSVSQVPYEQYF. DNA of the CDR3: TGCAGCGTTTCACAGGTCCCCTACGAGCAGTACTTC.